Following are 8 T cell receptor beta chains from one sample sequenced in a study of T-cell memory formation after mild COVID-19. TCRdb used MiXCR to reprocess the 5' RACE reads, holding one entry per CDR3 protein. The top ten clones hold roughly 8.9% of a sample with roughly 410,000 distinct CDR3 sequences, 20% to 25% of them seen once. Sequencing was done on a sample of PBMCs or a T cell subset sorted from them (not recorded which). The receptors come from an adult woman who had mild COVID-19 (a few samples of this study predate the infection). Cell type and time point are not known.

This clonotype showed up just a few times. V is TRBV5-1 and J is TRBJ2-5; D might be TRBD2 (5 bases). This CDR3 has 16 amino acids. Trimming removed 0 bases at V and 5 bases at J, with 17 bases between. CDR1 is SGHRS and CDR2 is YFSETQ in the germline V gene. The CDR3 DNA is TGCGCCAGCAGCTTGGATCAGCGGTCCGCCGCGGAGACCCAGTACTTC. Translation: CASSLDQRSAAETQYF.

V usage is TRBV5-6 and J usage is TRBJ1-4; D is possibly TRBD1 (5 bases). The CDR3 runs to 17 residues. CDR1 and CDR2 from the germline V gene are SGHDT and YYEEEE. V dropped 3 bases and J dropped 4 bases, with 19 bases sitting between them. CDR3 residues: CASSWGLRRTDNEKLFF. The DNA of the CDR3 is TGTGCCAGCAGCTGGGGCTTGAGGAGAACTGATAATGAAAAACTGTTTTTT. Complete variable domain (other parts from reference TRBV5-6 and TRBJ1-4): DAGVTQSPTHLIKTRGQQVTLRCSPKSGHDTVSWYQQALGQGPQFIFQYYEEEERQRGNFPDRFSGHQFPNYSSELNVNALLLGDSALYLCASSWGLRRTDNEKLFFGSGTQLSVL.

This clonotype appeared a few times. The chain carries TRBV12-3 or TRBV12-4 and TRBJ2-1; D may match TRBD1 or TRBD2 (5 bases each). V lost 7 bases, J lost 7 bases, and 17 bases lay in between. The CDR3 is made up of 14 amino acids. CDR3 sequence: CASTMGRWDNEQFF. CDR3 in DNA: TGTGCCAGCACCATGGGACGTTGGGATAATGAGCAGTTCTTC.

This clonotype showed up just a few times. The chain has TRBV11-2 and TRBJ2-1; D is ambiguous. Germline V gene lookup returns CDR1 SGHAT and CDR2 FQNNGV. With 3 bases removed from V and 5 bases from J, the gap between germline ends came to 11 bases. CDR3 length: 14 residues. The chain's CDR3 is CASSFQKPDNEQFF. The CDR3 DNA follows: TGTGCCAGCAGCTTCCAAAAACCCGACAATGAGCAGTTCTTC.

This clonotype was seen only a few times. The CDR3 reads CASSQHRQGRVRNSPLHF. The CDR3 region has the DNA TGCGCCAGCAGCCAACATCGACAGGGAAGAGTCCGTAATTCACCCCTCCACTTT. This chain connects TRBV4-1 to TRBJ1-6, with 7 bases identical to TRBD1. V shed 2 bases and J 6 bases; nucleotides not matched to a gene: 13. CDR1 is MGHRA and CDR2 is YSYEKL in the germline V gene. This CDR3 is 18 amino acids long.

This clonotype was counted only a few times. The CDR3, as DNA: TGTGCCAGCAGCAAAGAGGAGGGGCAGGGGGTCGATGGCATTCAGTACTTC. It encodes CASSKEEGQGVDGIQYF. This chain joins TRBV21-1 and TRBJ2-4; whether TRBD1, the table's D call, matches the DNA was not checked. TRBV21-1 is an annotated pseudogene. The CDR3 runs to 17 residues.

This chain joins TRBV28 and TRBJ2-7; D uncertain. The V gene's germline CDR1 is MDHEN and CDR2 SYDVKM. The CDR3 loop spans 14 amino acids. Trimming pared 8 bases from V and 0 bases from J, leaving 14 bases between. This chain's CDR3 is CASFGGESSYEQYF. CDR3 bases: TGTGCCAGCTTCGGCGGCGAAAGCTCCTACGAGCAGTACTTC.

The chain joins TRBV18 to TRBJ2-1, with 7 bases aligning to TRBD2. With V trimmed by 3 bases and J by 7 bases, 12 bases remained unmatched. The CDR3 contains 16 residues. Germline CDR1 KGHSH, CDR2 LQKENI. CDR3 amino acids: CASSPGGLSGWNEQFF. The CDR3 nucleotides read TGTGCCAGCTCACCGGGAGGGCTTTCGGGGTGGAATGAGCAGTTCTTC.